This TCR beta chain was sequenced for a study of identical twins. Study-level points and caveats: The degree of excess twin sharing was weaker in beta out-of-frame sequences. The more abundant beta clonotypes in cord blood had fewer insertions, and memory repertoires did not show this.

CDR1 DFQATT and CDR2 SNEGSKA come from the germline V gene (reference sequence). Between the trimmed V and J ends, which lost 1 base and 6 bases, there was a span of 9 bases. The CDR3 has 13 residues. cDNA carried unique molecular identifiers, and a universal primer site was added by template switching. TCRdb re-analysed the 5' RACE reads in MiXCR, keeping a single row per CDR3 protein. The sample records some 300,000 distinct CDR3 sequences, about 12% being singletons. There are a few counts of this clonotype. Its cognate antigen is unknown. These sequences were also reported in another study, on yellow fever vaccine responses in identical twins.

This sequence was found in a woman between 18 and 30 years old in good health. The source material was CD8+ T cells sorted from blood. The genes are TRBV20-1 and TRBJ1-4; D remains unclear. CDR3: CSARVESYEKLFF. The DNA for the CDR3 is TGCAGTGCTAGAGTAGAGAGCTATGAAAAACTGTTTTTT.